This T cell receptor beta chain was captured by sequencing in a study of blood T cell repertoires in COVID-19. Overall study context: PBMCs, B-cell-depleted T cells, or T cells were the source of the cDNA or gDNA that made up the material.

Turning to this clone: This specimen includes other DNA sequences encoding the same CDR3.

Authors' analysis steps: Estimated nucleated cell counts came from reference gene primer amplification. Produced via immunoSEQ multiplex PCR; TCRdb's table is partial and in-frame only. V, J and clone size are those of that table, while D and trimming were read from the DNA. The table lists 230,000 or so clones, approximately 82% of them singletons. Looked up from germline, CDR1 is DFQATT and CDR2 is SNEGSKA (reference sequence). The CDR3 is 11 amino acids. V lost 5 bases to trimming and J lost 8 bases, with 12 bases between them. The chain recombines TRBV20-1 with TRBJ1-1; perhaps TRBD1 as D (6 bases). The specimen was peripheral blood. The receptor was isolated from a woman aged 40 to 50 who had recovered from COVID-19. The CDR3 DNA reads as TGCAGTGCTCGACACAGGGAGGAAGCTTTCTTT. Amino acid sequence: CSARHREEAFF.